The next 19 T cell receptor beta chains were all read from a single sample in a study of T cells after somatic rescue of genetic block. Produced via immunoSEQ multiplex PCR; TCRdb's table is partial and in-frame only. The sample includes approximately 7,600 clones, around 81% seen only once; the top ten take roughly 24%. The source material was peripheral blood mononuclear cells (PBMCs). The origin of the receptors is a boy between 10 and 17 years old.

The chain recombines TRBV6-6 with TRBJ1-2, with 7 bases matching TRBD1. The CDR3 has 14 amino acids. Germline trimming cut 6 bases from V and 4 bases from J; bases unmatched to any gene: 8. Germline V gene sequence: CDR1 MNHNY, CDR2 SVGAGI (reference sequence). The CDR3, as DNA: TGTGCCAGCAGCCGAAACGACAGGGCCTATGGCTACACCTTC. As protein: CASSRNDRAYGYTF.

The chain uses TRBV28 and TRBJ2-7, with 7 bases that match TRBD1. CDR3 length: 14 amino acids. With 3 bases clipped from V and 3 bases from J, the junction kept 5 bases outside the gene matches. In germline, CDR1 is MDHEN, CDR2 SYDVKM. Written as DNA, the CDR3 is TGTGCCAGCAGTTTTCAGGGGGAAAGCTACGAGCAGTACTTC. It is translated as CASSFQGESYEQYF. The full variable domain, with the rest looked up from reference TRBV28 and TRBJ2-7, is DVKVTQSSRYLVKRTGEKVFLECVQDMDHENMFWYRQDPGLGLRLIYFSYDVKMKEKGDIPEGYSVSREKKERFSLILESASTNQTSMYLCASSFQGESYEQYFGPGTRLTVT.

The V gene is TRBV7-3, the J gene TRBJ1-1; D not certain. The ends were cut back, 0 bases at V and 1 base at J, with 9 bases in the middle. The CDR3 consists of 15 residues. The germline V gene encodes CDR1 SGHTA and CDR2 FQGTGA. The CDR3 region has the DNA TGTGCCAGCAGCTTAACAGGACCGGAGAACACTGAAGCTTTCTTT. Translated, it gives CASSLTGPENTEAFF.

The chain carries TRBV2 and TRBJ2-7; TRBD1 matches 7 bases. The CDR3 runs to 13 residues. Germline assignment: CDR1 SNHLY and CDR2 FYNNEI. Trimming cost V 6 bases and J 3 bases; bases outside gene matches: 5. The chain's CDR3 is CASSLAGGYEQYF. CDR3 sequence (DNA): TGTGCCAGCAGCTTAGCAGGGGGCTACGAGCAGTACTTC.

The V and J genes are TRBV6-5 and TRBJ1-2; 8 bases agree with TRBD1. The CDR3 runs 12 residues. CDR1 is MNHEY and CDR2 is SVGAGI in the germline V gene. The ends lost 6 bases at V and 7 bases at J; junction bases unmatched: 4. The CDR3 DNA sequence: TGTGCCAGCAGGGGGACAGGTCCTGGCTACACCTTC. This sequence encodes CASRGTGPGYTF.

This CDR3 is CASSLVQGVTDTQYF. Here the CDR3 DNA reads TGTGCCAGCAGCTTGGTGCAGGGGGTTACAGATACGCAGTATTTT. The chain recombines TRBV5-5 with TRBJ2-3; 7 bases are shared with TRBD1. The CDR3 covers 15 residues. Germline CDR1 is SGHKS and CDR2 is YYEKEE (reference sequence). V gave up 0 bases and J gave up 3 bases; unmatched junction bases: 4.

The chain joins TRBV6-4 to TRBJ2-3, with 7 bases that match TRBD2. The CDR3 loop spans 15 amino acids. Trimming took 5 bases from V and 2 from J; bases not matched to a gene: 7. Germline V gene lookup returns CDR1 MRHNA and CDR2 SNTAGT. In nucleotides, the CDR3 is TGTGCCAGCAGTCGGGACTACACCGTCACAGATACGCAGTATTTT. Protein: CASSRDYTVTDTQYF.

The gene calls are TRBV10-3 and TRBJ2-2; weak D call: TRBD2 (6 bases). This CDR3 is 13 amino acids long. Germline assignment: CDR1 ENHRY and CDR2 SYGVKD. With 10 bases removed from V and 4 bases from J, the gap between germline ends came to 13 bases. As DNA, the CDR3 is TGTGCCACCCGGGGGACGATCACCGGGGAGCTGTTTTTT. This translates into CATRGTITGELFF.

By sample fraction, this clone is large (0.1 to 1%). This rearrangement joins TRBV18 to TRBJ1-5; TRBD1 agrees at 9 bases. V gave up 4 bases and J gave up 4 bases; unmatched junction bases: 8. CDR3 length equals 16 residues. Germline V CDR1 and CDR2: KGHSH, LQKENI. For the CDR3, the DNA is TGTGCCAGCTCACTTGCCTCTGGGACAGGGAATCAGCCCCAGCATTTT. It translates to CASSLASGTGNQPQHF.

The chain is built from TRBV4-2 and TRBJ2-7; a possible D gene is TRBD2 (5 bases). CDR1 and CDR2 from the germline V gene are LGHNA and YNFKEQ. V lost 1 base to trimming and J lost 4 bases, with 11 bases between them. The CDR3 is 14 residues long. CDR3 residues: CASSQAGVSYEQYF. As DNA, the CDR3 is TGTGCCAGCAGCCAAGCCGGGGTGAGTTACGAGCAGTACTTC.

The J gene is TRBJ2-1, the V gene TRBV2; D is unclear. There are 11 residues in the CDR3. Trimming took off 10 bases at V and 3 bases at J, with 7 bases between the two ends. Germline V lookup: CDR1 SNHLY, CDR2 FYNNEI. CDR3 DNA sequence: TGTGCCACCCTGTACTACAATGAGCAGTTCTTC. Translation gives CATLYYNEQFF. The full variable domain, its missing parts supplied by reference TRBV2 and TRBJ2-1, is EPEVTQTPSHQVTQMGQEVILRCVPISNHLYFYWYRQILGQKVEFLVSFYNNEISEKSEIFDDQFSVERPDGSNFTLKIRSTKLEDSAMYFCATLYYNEQFFGPGTRLTVL.

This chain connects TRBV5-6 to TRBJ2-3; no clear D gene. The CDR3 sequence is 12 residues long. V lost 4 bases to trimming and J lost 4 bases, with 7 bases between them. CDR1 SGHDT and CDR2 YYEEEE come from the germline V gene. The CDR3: CASSLGSDTQYF. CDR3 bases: TGTGCCAGCAGCCTGGGATCAGATACGCAGTATTTT.

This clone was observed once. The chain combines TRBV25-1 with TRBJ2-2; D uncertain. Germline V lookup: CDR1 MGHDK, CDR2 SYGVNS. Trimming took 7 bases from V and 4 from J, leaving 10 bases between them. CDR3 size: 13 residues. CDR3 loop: CASTGKGTGELFF. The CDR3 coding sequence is TGTGCCAGCACCGGCAAGGGCACCGGGGAGCTGTTTTTT. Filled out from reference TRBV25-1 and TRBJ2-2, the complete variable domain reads EADIYQTPRYLVIGTGKKITLECSQTMGHDKMYWYQQDPGMELHLIHYSYGVNSTEKGDLSSESTVSRIRTEHFPLTLESARPSHTSQYLCASTGKGTGELFFGEGSRLTVL.

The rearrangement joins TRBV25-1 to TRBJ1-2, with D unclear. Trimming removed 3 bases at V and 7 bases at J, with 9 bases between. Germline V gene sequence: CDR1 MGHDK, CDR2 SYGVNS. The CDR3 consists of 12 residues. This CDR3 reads CASSDGLRGYTF. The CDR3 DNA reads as TGTGCCAGCAGTGATGGTCTCCGTGGCTACACCTTC.

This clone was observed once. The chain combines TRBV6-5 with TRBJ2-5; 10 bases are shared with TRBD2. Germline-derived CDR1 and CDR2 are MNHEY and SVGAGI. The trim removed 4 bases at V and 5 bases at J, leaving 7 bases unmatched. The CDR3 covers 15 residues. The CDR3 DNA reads TGTGCCAGCAGTTCCCTAGCGGGGGCCCTGGAGACCCAGTACTTC. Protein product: CASSSLAGALETQYF.

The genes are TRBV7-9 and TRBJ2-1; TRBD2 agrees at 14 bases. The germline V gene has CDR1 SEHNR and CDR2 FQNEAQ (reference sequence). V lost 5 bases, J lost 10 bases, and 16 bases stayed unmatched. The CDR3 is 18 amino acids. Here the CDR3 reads CASSPHFLTSGGAGEQFF. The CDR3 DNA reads TGTGCCAGCAGCCCTCACTTCCTGACTAGCGGGGGGGCAGGAGAGCAGTTCTTC.

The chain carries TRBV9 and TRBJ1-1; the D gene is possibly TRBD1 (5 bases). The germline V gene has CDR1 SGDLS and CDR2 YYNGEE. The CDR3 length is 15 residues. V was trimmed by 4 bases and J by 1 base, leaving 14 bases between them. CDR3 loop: CASSKLSGANTEAFF. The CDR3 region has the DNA TGTGCCAGCAGCAAGCTGAGCGGGGCGAACACTGAAGCTTTCTTT.

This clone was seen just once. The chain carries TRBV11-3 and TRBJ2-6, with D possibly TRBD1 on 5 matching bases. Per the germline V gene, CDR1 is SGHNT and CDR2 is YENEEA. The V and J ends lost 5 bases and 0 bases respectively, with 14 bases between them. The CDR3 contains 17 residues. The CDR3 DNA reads TGTGCCAGCAGCCTACTTGGGGCTGGCTCTGGGGCCAACGTCCTGACTTTC. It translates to CASSLLGAGSGANVLTF.

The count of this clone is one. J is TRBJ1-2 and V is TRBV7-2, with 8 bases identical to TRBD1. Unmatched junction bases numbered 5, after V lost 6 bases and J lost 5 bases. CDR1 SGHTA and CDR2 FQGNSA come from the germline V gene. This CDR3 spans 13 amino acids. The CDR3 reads CASRIGQGYGYTF. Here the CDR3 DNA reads TGTGCCAGCAGAATAGGACAGGGATATGGCTACACCTTC. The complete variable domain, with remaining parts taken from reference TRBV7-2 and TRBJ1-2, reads GAGVSQSPSNKVTEKGKDVELRCDPISGHTALYWYRQSLGQGLEFLIYFQGNSAPDKSGLPSDRFSAERTGGSVSTLTIQRTQQEDSAVYLCASRIGQGYGYTFGSGTRLTVV.